This is a list of T cell receptor beta chains from one sample in a study of cytomegalovirus exposure and HLA in healthy donors. Using immunoSEQ multiplex PCR, the repertoire was profiled, and TCRdb retains in-frame clones only, with some absent. The table has about 140,000 clones, 75% to 85% seen once; the top ten hold around 2.5%. Sequencing was done on a sample of PBMCs. The receptors shown here come from a man aged 45-65 years in good health and CMV-seronegative. CDR3s leave out the opening cysteine and the closing phenylalanine or tryptophan.

cdr3_aa,v_call,j_call
ASSPPAGQMNTEAF,TRBV18,TRBJ1-1
ASSHRGRVSGNTIY,TRBV4-2,TRBJ1-3
ASSLAVGAGLEAF,TRBV5-1,TRBJ1-1
ASSQGLADSYNEQF,TRBV4-2,TRBJ2-1
ASSQTSGGSYEQY,TRBV4-2,TRBJ2-7
ASRHNRGEAF,TRBV7-2,TRBJ1-1
ASSVDRPPYNEQF,TRBV9,TRBJ2-1
ASSPSRASTDTQY,TRBV7-2,TRBJ2-3
AWSGTGLAYGELF,TRBV30,TRBJ2-2
ASSRTRAGANVLT,TRBV18,TRBJ2-6
ASSLRTGGTYEQY,TRBV27,TRBJ2-7
ASSEATGGSYNEQF,TRBV2,TRBJ2-1
ASSYLGQGNSPLH,TRBV6-5,TRBJ1-6
ASSRSGANVLT,TRBV6-6,TRBJ2-6
ASSNSPGQGSGNTIY,TRBV5-1,TRBJ1-3
ASSPPGTLSYEQY,TRBV5-1,TRBJ2-7
ASSVSGGPTGELF,TRBV6-4,TRBJ2-2
ASSLGAGRTYGYT,TRBV5-8,TRBJ1-2
SVEREVGNTIY,TRBV29-1,TRBJ1-3
ASSPILSSAYGYT,TRBV11-2,TRBJ1-2